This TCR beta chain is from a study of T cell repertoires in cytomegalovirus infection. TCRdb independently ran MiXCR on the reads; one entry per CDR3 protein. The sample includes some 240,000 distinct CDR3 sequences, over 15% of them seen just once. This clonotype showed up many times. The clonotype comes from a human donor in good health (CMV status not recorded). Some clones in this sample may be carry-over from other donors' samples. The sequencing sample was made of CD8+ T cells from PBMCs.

The CDR3: CAIYGARVEAGWDSNQPQHF. The CDR3, as DNA: TGTGCCATTTATGGGGCGAGGGTAGAGGCCGGGTGGGATAGCAATCAGCCCCAGCATTTT. The V gene is TRBV24-1, the J gene TRBJ1-5; D may be TRBD1 (5 bases). The germline V gene has CDR1 KGHDR and CDR2 SFDVKD. V dropped 11 bases and J dropped 0 bases, with 31 bases sitting between them. The CDR3 consists of 20 residues.